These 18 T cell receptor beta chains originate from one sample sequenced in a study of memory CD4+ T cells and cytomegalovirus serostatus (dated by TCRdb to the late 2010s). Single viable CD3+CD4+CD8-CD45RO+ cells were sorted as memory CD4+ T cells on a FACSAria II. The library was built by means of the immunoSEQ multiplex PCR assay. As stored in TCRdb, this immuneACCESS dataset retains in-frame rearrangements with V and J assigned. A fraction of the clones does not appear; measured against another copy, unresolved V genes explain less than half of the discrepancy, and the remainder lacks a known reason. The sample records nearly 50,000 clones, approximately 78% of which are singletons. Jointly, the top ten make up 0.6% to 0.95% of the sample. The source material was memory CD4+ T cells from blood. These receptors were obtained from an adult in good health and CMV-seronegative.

CDR3 region: CASQWSGQGARTGELFF. The CDR3 DNA sequence: TGTGCCAGCCAATGGTCCGGACAGGGGGCGCGCACCGGGGAGCTGTTTTTT. This sequence joins TRBV25-1 and TRBJ2-2; 11 nucleotides line up with TRBD1. Per the germline V gene, CDR1 is MGHDK and CDR2 is SYGVNS. This CDR3 is built from 17 residues. V dropped 8 bases and J dropped 4; count of bases not matched to a gene: 12.

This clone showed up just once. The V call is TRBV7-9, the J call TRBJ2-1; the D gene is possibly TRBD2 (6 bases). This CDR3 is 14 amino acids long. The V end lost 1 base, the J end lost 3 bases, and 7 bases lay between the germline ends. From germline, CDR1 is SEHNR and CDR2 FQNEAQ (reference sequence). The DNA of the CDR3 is TGTGCCAGCAGCTTAGTAGCGGACTACAATGAGCAGTTCTTC. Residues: CASSLVADYNEQFF.

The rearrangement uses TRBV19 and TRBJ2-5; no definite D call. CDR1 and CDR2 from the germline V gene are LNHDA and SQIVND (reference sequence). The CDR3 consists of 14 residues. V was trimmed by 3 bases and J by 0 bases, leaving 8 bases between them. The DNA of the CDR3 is TGTGCCAGTAGTATCGTGTCAGACCAAGAGACCCAGTACTTC. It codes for CASSIVSDQETQYF.

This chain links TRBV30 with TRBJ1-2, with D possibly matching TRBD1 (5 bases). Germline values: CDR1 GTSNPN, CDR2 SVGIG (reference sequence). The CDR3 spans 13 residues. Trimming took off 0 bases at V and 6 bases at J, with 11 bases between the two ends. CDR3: CAWSVNPRDGYTF. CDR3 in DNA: TGTGCCTGGAGTGTTAACCCCAGGGATGGCTACACCTTC.

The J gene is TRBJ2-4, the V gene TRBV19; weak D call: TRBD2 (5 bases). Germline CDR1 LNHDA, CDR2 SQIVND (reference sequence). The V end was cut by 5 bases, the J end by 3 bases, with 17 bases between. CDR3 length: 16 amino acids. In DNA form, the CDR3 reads TGTGCCAGTAGTGCCCGGGCCGCGGAGGTCAAAAACATTCAGTACTTC. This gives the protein CASSARAAEVKNIQYF.

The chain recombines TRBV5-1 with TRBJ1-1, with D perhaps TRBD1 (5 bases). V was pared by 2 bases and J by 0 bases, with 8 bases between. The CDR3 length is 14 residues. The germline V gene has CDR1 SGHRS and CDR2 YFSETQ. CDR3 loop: CASSFWGMNTEAFF. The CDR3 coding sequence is TGCGCCAGCAGCTTCTGGGGGATGAACACTGAAGCTTTCTTT.

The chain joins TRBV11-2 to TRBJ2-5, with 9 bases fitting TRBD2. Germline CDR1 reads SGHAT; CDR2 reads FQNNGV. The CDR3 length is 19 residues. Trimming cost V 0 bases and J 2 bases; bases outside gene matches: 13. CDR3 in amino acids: CASSLDSRAAGGQQETQYF. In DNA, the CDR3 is TGTGCCAGCAGCTTAGATAGCAGGGCGGCGGGGGGGCAGCAAGAGACCCAGTACTTC.

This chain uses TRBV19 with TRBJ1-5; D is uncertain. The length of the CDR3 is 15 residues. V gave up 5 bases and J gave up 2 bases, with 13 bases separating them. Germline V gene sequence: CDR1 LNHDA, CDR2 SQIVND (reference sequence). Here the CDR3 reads CASSRQAAGNQPQHF. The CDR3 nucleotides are TGTGCCAGTAGTCGCCAGGCGGCAGGCAATCAGCCCCAGCATTTT.

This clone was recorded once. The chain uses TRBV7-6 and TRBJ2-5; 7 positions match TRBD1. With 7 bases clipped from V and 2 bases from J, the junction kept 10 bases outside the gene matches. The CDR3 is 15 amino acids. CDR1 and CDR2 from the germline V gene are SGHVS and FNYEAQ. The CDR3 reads CASTFDMTGQETQYF. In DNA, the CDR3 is TGTGCCAGCACCTTCGATATGACAGGGCAAGAGACCCAGTACTTC.

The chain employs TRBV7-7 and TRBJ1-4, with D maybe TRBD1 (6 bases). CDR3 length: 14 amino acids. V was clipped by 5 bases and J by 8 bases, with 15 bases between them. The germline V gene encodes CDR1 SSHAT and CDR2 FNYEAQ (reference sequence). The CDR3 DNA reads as TGTGCCAGCAGCCCTGGGACATCGTTAGAAAAACTGTTTTTT. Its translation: CASSPGTSLEKLFF.

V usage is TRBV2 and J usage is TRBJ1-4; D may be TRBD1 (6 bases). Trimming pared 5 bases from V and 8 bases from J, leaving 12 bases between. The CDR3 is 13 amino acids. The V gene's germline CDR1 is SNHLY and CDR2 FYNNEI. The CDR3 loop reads CASSWGLGEKLFF. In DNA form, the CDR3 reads TGTGCCAGCAGTTGGGGGCTGGGGGAAAAACTGTTTTTT.

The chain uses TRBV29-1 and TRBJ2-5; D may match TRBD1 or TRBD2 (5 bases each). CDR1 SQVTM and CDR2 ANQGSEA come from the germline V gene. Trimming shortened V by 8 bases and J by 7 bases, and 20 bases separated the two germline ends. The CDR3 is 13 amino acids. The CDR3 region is CSWVPGQVGTQYF. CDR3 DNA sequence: TGCAGCTGGGTGCCGGGGCAGGTGGGGACCCAGTACTTC. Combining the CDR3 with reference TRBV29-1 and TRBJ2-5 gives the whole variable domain SAVISQKPSRDICQRGTSLTIQCQVDSQVTMMFWYRQQPGQSLTLIATANQGSEATYESGFVIDKFPISRPNLTFSTLTVSNMSPEDSSIYLCSWVPGQVGTQYFGPGTRLLVL.

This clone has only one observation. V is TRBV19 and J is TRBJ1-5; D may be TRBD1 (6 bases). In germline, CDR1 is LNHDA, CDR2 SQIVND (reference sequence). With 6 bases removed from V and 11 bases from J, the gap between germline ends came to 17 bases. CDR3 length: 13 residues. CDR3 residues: CASRTSGAGAQHF. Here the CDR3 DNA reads TGTGCCAGTAGAACGTCGGGGGCAGGGGCCCAGCATTTT.

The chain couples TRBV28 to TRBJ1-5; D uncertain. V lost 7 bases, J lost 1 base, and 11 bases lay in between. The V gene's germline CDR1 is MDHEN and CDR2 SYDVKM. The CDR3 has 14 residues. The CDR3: CASKLDASNQPQHF. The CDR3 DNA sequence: TGTGCCAGCAAGCTAGACGCGAGCAATCAGCCCCAGCATTTT.

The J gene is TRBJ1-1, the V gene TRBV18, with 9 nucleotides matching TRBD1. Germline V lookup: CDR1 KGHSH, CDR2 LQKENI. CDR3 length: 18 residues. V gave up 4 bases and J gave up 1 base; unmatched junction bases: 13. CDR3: CASSLFSGTGKGNTEAFF. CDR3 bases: TGTGCCAGCTCACTCTTCTCCGGGACAGGGAAGGGGAACACTGAAGCTTTCTTT.

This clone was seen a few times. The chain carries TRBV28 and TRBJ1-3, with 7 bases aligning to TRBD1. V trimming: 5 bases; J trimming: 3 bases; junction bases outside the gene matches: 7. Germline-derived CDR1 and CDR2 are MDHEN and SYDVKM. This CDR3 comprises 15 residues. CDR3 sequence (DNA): TGTGCCAGCAGTCGCGGGACAGTACGTGGAAACACCATATATTTT. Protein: CASSRGTVRGNTIYF.

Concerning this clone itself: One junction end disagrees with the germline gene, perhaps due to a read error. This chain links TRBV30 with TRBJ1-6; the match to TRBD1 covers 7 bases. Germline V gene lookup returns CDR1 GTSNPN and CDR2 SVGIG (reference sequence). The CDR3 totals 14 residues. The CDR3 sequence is CAWSRTGFNPPLHF. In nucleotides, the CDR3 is TGTGCCTGGAGTAGGACAGGTTTTAATCCACCCCTCCACTTT.

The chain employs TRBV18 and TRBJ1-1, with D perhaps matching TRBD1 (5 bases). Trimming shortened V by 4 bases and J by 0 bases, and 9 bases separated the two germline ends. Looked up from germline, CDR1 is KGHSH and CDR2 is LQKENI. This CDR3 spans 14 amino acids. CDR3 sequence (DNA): TGTGCCAGCTCACAACAGGCCGTGAACACTGAAGCTTTCTTT. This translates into CASSQQAVNTEAFF. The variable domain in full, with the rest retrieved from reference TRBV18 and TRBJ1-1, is NAGVMQNPRHLVRRRGQEARLRCSPMKGHSHVYWYRQLPEEGLKFMVYLQKENIIDESGMPKERFSAEFPKEGPSILRIQQVVRGDSAAYFCASSQQAVNTEAFFGQGTRLTVV.